A selection of T cell receptor beta chains follows, all from one sample in a study of blood T cell repertoires in COVID-19. TCRdb's table, derived via immunoSEQ multiplex PCR, lists solely in-frame clones and lacks some. The sample includes about 250,000 clones, 85% to 90% of them seen just once. The sequenced sample consisted of PBMCs or T cells enriched from blood (not recorded which). Every receptor here comes from a woman between 18 and 29 years old who had recovered from COVID-19. Both conserved end residues are trimmed from each CDR3. Fields, in order: D gene, V gene, CDR3 protein. D genes are given only for firm matches.

NA,TRBV10-3,AISHKQGVYRDEQY
NA,TRBV5-4,ASSLGVPGITEAF
TRBD2,TRBV6-4,ASSRYSGSSYNEQF
TRBD2,TRBV2,ASTGTRSTDTQY
TRBD1,TRBV10-2,ASTGTGGDQPQH
NA,TRBV24-1,ATSRPGTLNTGELF
TRBD1,TRBV3-1/TRBV3-2,ASSPGTGESPLH
TRBD2,TRBV7-9,ASSWHSGGAYETQY
NA,TRBV5-1,ASSLGGHPNTEAF
NA,TRBV6-5,ASSLHEGNTEAF
TRBD1,TRBV5-1,ASSLAPGGASQY
TRBD1,TRBV6-5,ASGRDRDEKLF
NA,TRBV28,ASTEGSNSPLH
NA,TRBV11-2,ASSLDTGTRPF
NA,TRBV6-5,ASRPYVGSNQPQH
NA,TRBV6-5,ASLRGTEAF
NA,TRBV2,ASSGPRVSGMNTEAF